This T cell receptor (beta chain) was retrieved from a study of blood T cells in healthy people across ages. Worth noting for this clonotype: This may come from a read error, since a much larger clone is one base off.

CDR1 and CDR2 (germline): MNHNY, SVGAGI (reference sequence). Losses at the gene ends were 1 base for V and 11 bases for J; bases not matched to a gene: 10. The CDR3 totals 14 residues. Alongside a J-beta primer mix, a sample-barcoded 5' primer served in a second PCR lasting about 7 to 11 cycles. TCRdb recomputed calls from the 5' RACE reads with MiXCR, one row per CDR3 protein. This repertoire shows some 1.5 million distinct CDR3 sequences, 28% found once; its top ten account for 7.7%. This clonotype originated in a woman in her thirties in good health. The genes are TRBV6-6 and TRBJ2-5, with 7 bases lining up with TRBD2. Input material: blood. CDR3 DNA sequence: TGTGCCAGCAGTTACTGGGGAGAAGGGCGGGAGCAGTACTTC. Translation gives CASSYWGEGREQYF.